The 24 T cell receptor beta chains in this list originate from one sample, sequenced in a study of metastatic and nonmetastatic thyroid tumors (dated by TCRdb to 2018 to 2021). The method was PCR. The instrument given in TCRdb is Illumina HiSeq 4000. The raw public data were reprocessed by TCRdb itself: fastp quality trimming at Q25, MiXCR clonotype calling, in-frame beta chains only. This sample is represented by roughly 15,000 clones; 20% to 25% of them were singletons. About a fifth of the sample comes from the top ten. No patient had received any treatment before thyroid surgery. Specimen: adjacent normal tissue. These receptors came from a female donor with papillary thyroid cancer or a benign thyroid nodule (not recorded which). Some clones in this sample may be carry-over from other donors' samples.

Only a few counts were recorded for this clone. This sequence may be a read error, since a much larger clone differs from it by one base. The chain uses TRBV6-1 and TRBJ2-1; D is possibly TRBD1 or TRBD2 (6 bases each). The CDR3 length is 15 residues. From germline, CDR1 is MNHNS and CDR2 SASEGT. V was pared by 2 bases and J by 15 bases, with 23 bases between. The CDR3 region has the DNA TGTGCCAGCAGTGAACTGGGTTTGGAGGGGGTAGTTGGGTTCTTC. This gives the protein CASSELGLEGVVGFF.

The sample holds a few counts of this clone. The chain employs TRBV27 and TRBJ2-7, with TRBD2 matching over 9 bases. In germline, CDR1 is MNHEY, CDR2 SMNVEV (reference sequence). CDR3 length equals 13 residues. V trimming: 6 bases; J trimming: 3 bases; junction bases outside the gene matches: 3. The DNA of the CDR3 is TGTGCCAGCAGAGGCGGGGGGGACTACGAGCAGTACTTC. Residues: CASRGGGDYEQYF.

This clone appeared once. A much larger clone sits a single nucleotide away, making a read error possible. DNA for the CDR3: TGTGCCAGCAGCTCACTAGTTGGCCAGGGGAACACTGAAGCTTTCTTT. Translating gives CASSSLVGQGNTEAFF. The chain joins TRBV5-4 to TRBJ1-1; perhaps TRBD1 as D (5 bases). The CDR3 has 16 amino acids. CDR1 is SGHNT, CDR2 YYREEE, per germline (reference sequence). V was trimmed by 3 bases and J by 1 base, leaving 16 bases between them.

The rearrangement uses TRBV6-5 and TRBJ2-2, with 9 bases that match TRBD1. Germline CDR1 MNHEY, CDR2 SVGAGI. The CDR3 covers 14 residues. With V trimmed by 7 bases and J by 4 bases, 4 bases remained unmatched. This CDR3 is CASKLDRGTGELFF. CDR3 nucleotides: TGTGCCAGCAAGTTGGACAGGGGCACCGGGGAGCTGTTTTTT.

As to this clone: At one end, the junction sequence differs from germline, possibly due to a read error. V and J are TRBV9 and TRBJ2-2; the D gene is possibly TRBD1 (5 bases). In germline, CDR1 is SGDLS, CDR2 YYNGEE. The CDR3 extends over 16 amino acids. CDR3 loop: CASIVVGQGPTGELFF. Here the CDR3 DNA reads TGTGCCAGCATCGTAGTGGGTCAGGGCCCCACCGGGGAGCTGTTTTTT.

V is TRBV19 and J is TRBJ1-2; D remains ambiguous. V was shortened by 4 bases and J by 8 bases, with 17 bases between the two germline ends. The CDR3 contains 14 residues. Germline-derived CDR1 and CDR2 are LNHDA and SQIVND (reference sequence). The CDR3 nucleotides read TGTGCCAGTAGTAGTGAAACGAGAGTGGGGGGCTACACCTTC. Translation: CASSSETRVGGYTF. The variable domain in full, with the rest retrieved from reference TRBV19 and TRBJ1-2, is DGGITQSPKYLFRKEGQNVTLSCEQNLNHDAMYWYRQDPGQGLRLIYYSQIVNDFQKGDIAEGYSVSREKKESFPLTVTSAQKNPTAFYLCASSSETRVGGYTFGSGTRLTVV.

This clone was picked up a small number of times. The V and J genes are TRBV6-1 and TRBJ2-3; D unresolved. The ends were cut back, 0 bases at V and 4 bases at J, with 5 bases in the middle. This CDR3 comprises 13 residues. Germline V CDR1 and CDR2: MNHNS, SASEGT. The CDR3 DNA reads as TGTGCCAGCAGTGAAGCGCTTCCAGATACGCAGTATTTT. It yields the protein CASSEALPDTQYF.

This clone has a single count. J is TRBJ2-5 and V is TRBV3-1; TRBD1 matches 7 bases. V shed 1 base and J 5 bases; nucleotides not matched to a gene: 10. The CDR3 sequence is 16 residues long. Germline CDR1 reads LGHDT; CDR2 reads YNNKEL (reference sequence). The CDR3 nucleotides read TGTGCCAGCAGCCAAGGACCCACAGGGGTAAAGGAGACCCAGTACTTC. Protein: CASSQGPTGVKETQYF.

The CDR3 nucleotides read TGCGCCAGCAGCTTAGGGGCTGGGGCCAACGTCCTGACTTTC. Amino acid sequence: CASSLGAGANVLTF. V gene TRBV5-1 combines with J gene TRBJ2-6; TRBD1 might be the D (5 bases). The CDR3 is made up of 14 amino acids. V lost 2 bases and J lost 2, with 5 bases in between. Germline CDR1 reads SGHRS; CDR2 reads YFSETQ.

In nucleotides, the CDR3 is TGTGCCAGCAGTCCGGGACAGTTTAATGAAAAACTGTTTTTT. Translated, it gives CASSPGQFNEKLFF. The rearrangement joins TRBV6-1 to TRBJ1-4, with 7 positions matching TRBD1. The germline V gene has CDR1 MNHNS and CDR2 SASEGT. The J segment lost 4 bases and the V segment lost 5 bases, leaving 4 bases of the junction unmatched. This CDR3 has 14 amino acids.

This clone was observed a few times. This chain joins TRBV7-3 and TRBJ1-1; tentative D call: TRBD1 (5 bases). The CDR3 has 13 residues. V lost 7 bases to trimming and J lost 3 bases, with 12 bases between them. The V gene's germline CDR1 is SGHTA and CDR2 FQGTGA. The CDR3 bases are TGTGCCAGCACCAGGGAGTTGGACACTGAAGCTTTCTTT. Translated, it gives CASTRELDTEAFF.

The chain carries TRBV3-1 and TRBJ2-3, with a weak D call TRBD2 (5 bases). Germline CDR1 and CDR2: LGHDT and YNNKEL (reference sequence). CDR3 length equals 16 residues. V was shortened by 0 bases and J by 4 bases, with 14 bases between the two germline ends. The chain's CDR3 is CASSQEPAAWADTQYF. The CDR3 nucleotides are TGTGCCAGCAGCCAAGAACCAGCGGCCTGGGCAGATACGCAGTATTTT.

The V call is TRBV30, the J call TRBJ1-4; D is unclear. CDR3 length: 14 residues. The germline gives CDR1 GTSNPN, CDR2 SVGIG (reference sequence). The ends were cut back, 5 bases at V and 8 bases at J, with 18 bases in the middle. CDR3 sequence: CAWSKAYVGEKLFF. The CDR3 DNA follows: TGTGCCTGGTCTAAGGCCTACGTTGGGGAAAAACTGTTTTTT.

This clone was observed a handful of times. The rearrangement uses TRBV20-1 and TRBJ2-5; D call uncertain. This CDR3 contains 15 residues. Germline V gene data show CDR1 as DFQATT and CDR2 as SNEGSKA (reference sequence). V lost 3 bases, J lost 3 bases, and 17 bases lay in between. CDR3 nucleotides: TGCAGTGCTAGCGGCGTTCTTGGTAGTGAAGAGACCCAGTACTTC. Its protein is CSASGVLGSEETQYF.

The gene calls are TRBV11-1 and TRBJ2-3, with 7 bases aligning to TRBD2. This CDR3 contains 16 residues. From germline, CDR1 is SGHAT and CDR2 FQDESV (reference sequence). V gave up 4 bases and J gave up 0 bases; unmatched junction bases: 7. The CDR3 nucleotides read TGTGCCAGCAGCTCATTAGCGGGTTTTAGCACAGATACGCAGTATTTT. Translated: CASSSLAGFSTDTQYF. Drawing the rest from reference TRBV11-1 and TRBJ2-3, the complete variable domain is EAEVAQSPRYKITEKSQAVAFWCDPISGHATLYWYRQILGQGPELLVQFQDESVVDDSQLPKDRFSAERLKGVDSTLKIQPAELGDSAMYLCASSSLAGFSTDTQYFGPGTRLTVL.

This chain connects TRBV7-8 to TRBJ1-2, with D perhaps TRBD1 (6 bases). Germline V lookup: CDR1 SGHVS, CDR2 FQNEAQ. Trimming removed 3 bases from V and 8 bases from J, with 16 bases in between. The CDR3 is made up of 14 amino acids. CDR3 region: CASSFSPGAQGYTF. The CDR3 region has the DNA TGTGCCAGCAGCTTCTCTCCGGGGGCGCAAGGCTACACCTTC. Full variable domain (outside the CDR3, taken from reference TRBV7-8 and TRBJ1-2): GAGVSQSPRYKVAKRGQDVALRCDPISGHVSLFWYQQALGQGPEFLTYFQNEAQLDKSGLPSDRFFAERPEGSVSTLKIQRTQQEDSAVYLCASSFSPGAQGYTFGSGTRLTVV.

Within the sample, this clone is medium-sized. The chain recombines TRBV29-1 with TRBJ2-5, with D maybe TRBD2 (5 bases). V was pared by 4 bases and J by 5 bases, with 14 bases between. CDR1 is SQVTM and CDR2 is ANQGSEA in the germline V gene. The CDR3 totals 13 residues. DNA for the CDR3: TGCAGCGTTGGTCCCACCTCGGGGGAGACCCAGTACTTC. Amino acid sequence: CSVGPTSGETQYF.

The chain combines TRBV9 with TRBJ2-3; 8 bases match TRBD2. With V trimmed by 3 bases and J by 4 bases, 10 bases remained unmatched. The CDR3 is 16 residues long. Looked up from germline, CDR1 is SGDLS and CDR2 is YYNGEE. CDR3 DNA: TGTGCCAGCAGCGCACTATCGGGAGGGGAGGCAGATACGCAGTATTTT. Translation gives CASSALSGGEADTQYF.

This clone was counted a few times. The chain recombines TRBV6-9 with TRBJ2-7, with 8 bases aligning to TRBD1. Germline assignment: CDR1 MNHGY and CDR2 SVAAGI. This CDR3 region has 14 residues. V shed 1 base and J 4 bases; nucleotides not matched to a gene: 3. CDR3 sequence (DNA): TGTGCCAGCAGTTATTGGGACAGGCGTTACGAGCAGTACTTC. Encoded protein: CASSYWDRRYEQYF.

The V and J genes are TRBV6-1 and TRBJ1-1; TRBD1 agrees at 7 bases. V was pared by 5 bases and J by 6 bases, with 6 bases of the junction left unmatched. CDR1 is MNHNS, CDR2 SASEGT, per germline. CDR3 length equals 13 residues. The CDR3 nucleotides are TGTGCCAGCAGTAAACAGGGGTACGCTGAAGCTTTCTTT. It translates to CASSKQGYAEAFF.

The V gene is TRBV6-1, the J gene TRBJ2-3; D remains unclear. Trimming removed 2 bases from V and 3 bases from J, with 15 bases in between. CDR1 is MNHNS and CDR2 is SASEGT in the germline V gene. The CDR3 sequence is 16 residues long. CDR3 amino acids: CASSEQLGRGTDTQYF. The CDR3 nucleotides are TGTGCCAGCAGTGAACAGCTCGGGCGAGGTACAGATACGCAGTATTTT.

Of note for this clone: The CDR3 does not close with the conserved phenylalanine or tryptophan, likely indicating a read error. The J gene is TRBJ1-2, the V gene TRBV11-2; D perhaps matches TRBD1 (6 bases). The CDR3 covers 17 residues. Germline CDR1 reads SGHAT; CDR2 reads FQNNGV. The V end lost 5 bases, the J end lost 7 bases, and 26 bases lay between the germline ends. This chain's CDR3 is CASSPGLQGSIGGGYTL. In nucleotides, the CDR3 is TGTGCCAGCAGCCCCGGGTTACAGGGAAGTATAGGGGGTGGCTACACCCTC.

This rearrangement joins TRBV5-4 to TRBJ2-7; 9 nucleotides agree with TRBD1. Trimming took 5 bases from V and 5 from J; bases not matched to a gene: 11. CDR3 size: 15 residues. The V gene's germline CDR1 is SGHNT and CDR2 YYREEE (reference sequence). The CDR3 is CASSAPGQGLNEQYF. The DNA for the CDR3 is TGTGCCAGCAGTGCTCCGGGACAGGGATTGAACGAGCAGTACTTC.

The count of this clone is one. The chain employs TRBV5-1 and TRBJ2-1, with no clear D. V was trimmed by 2 bases and J by 4 bases, leaving 10 bases between them. Germline assignment: CDR1 SGHRS and CDR2 YFSETQ. This CDR3 comprises 14 residues. The DNA for the CDR3 is TGCGCCAGCAGCTTCAGGACGGAATACAATGAGCAGTTCTTC. This gives the protein CASSFRTEYNEQFF.